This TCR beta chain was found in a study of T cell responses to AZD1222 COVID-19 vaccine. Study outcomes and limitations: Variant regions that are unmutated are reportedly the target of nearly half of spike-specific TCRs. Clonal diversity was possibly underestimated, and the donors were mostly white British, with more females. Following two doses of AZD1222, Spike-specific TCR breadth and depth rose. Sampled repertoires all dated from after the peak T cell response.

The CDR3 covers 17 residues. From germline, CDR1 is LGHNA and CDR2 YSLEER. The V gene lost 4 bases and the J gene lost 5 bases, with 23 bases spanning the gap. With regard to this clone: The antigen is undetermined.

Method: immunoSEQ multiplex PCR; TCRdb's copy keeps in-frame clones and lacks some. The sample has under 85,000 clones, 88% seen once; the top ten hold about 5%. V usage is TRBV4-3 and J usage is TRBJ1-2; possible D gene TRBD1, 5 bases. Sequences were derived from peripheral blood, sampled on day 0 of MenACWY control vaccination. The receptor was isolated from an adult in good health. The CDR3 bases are TGCGCCAGCAGCCCAGGGAGGGGCGGGCATTCTCTTTATGGCTACACCTTC. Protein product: CASSPGRGGHSLYGYTF.